The 17 T cell receptor beta chains below come from one sample, sequenced in a study of T-cell memory formation after mild COVID-19. Each CDR3 protein is one row after TCRdb ran MiXCR on the 5' RACE reads. The data show roughly 340,000 distinct CDR3 sequences, with 20% seen just once and roughly a fifth held by the top ten. Sequencing was done on a sample of PBMCs or a T cell subset sorted from them (not recorded which). These receptors were taken from a man younger than 30 who had mild COVID-19 (a few samples of this study predate the infection). Cell type and time point are not known.

The chain uses TRBV5-1 and TRBJ2-5; D may correspond to TRBD1 or TRBD2 (5 bases each). Trimming shortened V by 5 bases and J by 2 bases, and 10 bases separated the two germline ends. This CDR3 is built from 13 residues. The V gene's germline CDR1 is SGHRS and CDR2 YFSETQ. The DNA for the CDR3 is TGCGCCAGCAGGCCCTGGGGGCAAGAGACCCAGTACTTC. Amino acid sequence: CASRPWGQETQYF.

This clonotype was seen more than once but under ten times. V and J are TRBV29-1 and TRBJ2-7; TRBD1 or TRBD2 may be the D gene (5 bases each). CDR1 is SQVTM and CDR2 is ANQGSEA in the germline V gene. Trimming left V 3 bases short and J 3 bases short, with 15 bases between. There are 14 residues in the CDR3. The CDR3: CSVDTGGTYYEQYF. The CDR3 DNA reads TGCAGCGTTGATACTGGGGGAACGTACTACGAGCAGTACTTC.

This clonotype was counted ten times or more. The rearrangement joins TRBV29-1 to TRBJ1-5, with 8 bases aligning to TRBD1. This CDR3 contains 12 residues. Germline V gene lookup returns CDR1 SQVTM and CDR2 ANQGSEA. The trim removed 7 bases at V and 5 bases at J, leaving 4 bases unmatched. CDR3 DNA: TGCAGCGCAGGACAGGGACATCAGCCCCAGCATTTT. This gives the protein CSAGQGHQPQHF. The variable domain in full, with the rest retrieved from reference TRBV29-1 and TRBJ1-5, is SAVISQKPSRDICQRGTSLTIQCQVDSQVTMMFWYRQQPGQSLTLIATANQGSEATYESGFVIDKFPISRPNLTFSTLTVSNMSPEDSSIYLCSAGQGHQPQHFGDGTRLSIL.

In its sample, this clonotype was seen a few times. The V call is TRBV27, the J call TRBJ1-2; D possibly corresponds to TRBD1 (6 bases). Germline V gives CDR1 MNHEY, CDR2 SMNVEV (reference sequence). V was trimmed by 4 bases and J by 2 bases, leaving 8 bases between them. The CDR3 has 13 amino acids. DNA for the CDR3: TGTGCCAGCAGTTGGGGGCGCAACTATGGCTACACCTTC. Translation gives CASSWGRNYGYTF.

This clonotype has just a few counts. V is TRBV4-3 and J is TRBJ2-7; D is unresolved. In germline, CDR1 is LGHNA, CDR2 YSLEER. Between the trimmed V and J ends, which lost 0 bases and 3 bases, there was a span of 9 bases. This CDR3 has 14 amino acids. Written as DNA, the CDR3 is TGCGCCAGCAGCCAAGATAACTCTTTCTACGAGCAGTACTTC. Translation gives CASSQDNSFYEQYF.

Comment on this clonotype: A junction boundary mismatches the germline segment, possibly from a read error. The V call is TRBV6-2 or TRBV6-3, the J call TRBJ2-3; 12 bases line up with TRBD2. The CDR3 covers 16 residues. The germline V gene encodes CDR1 MNHEY and CDR2 SVGEGT. In nucleotides, the CDR3 is TGTGCCTGCAGTCCCCGGACTAGCGGGGGCACAGATACGCAGTATTTT. Translation gives CACSPRTSGGTDTQYF.

This clonotype has just a few counts. The rearrangement links TRBV20-1 to TRBJ2-5, with 7 bases matching TRBD1. In germline, CDR1 is DFQATT, CDR2 SNEGSKA (reference sequence). CDR3 size: 14 residues. J lost 4 bases, V lost 3 bases, and 8 bases had no gene match. CDR3 nucleotide sequence: TGCAGTGCTAGGTACCGGGACAGCGGAGAGACCCAGTACTTC. Translating gives CSARYRDSGETQYF.

This clonotype was picked up a small number of times. The chain has TRBV11-2 and TRBJ2-3; a possible D gene is TRBD1 (7 bases). Germline V gives CDR1 SGHAT, CDR2 FQNNGV. V lost 2 bases, J lost 4 bases, and 13 bases lay in between. The CDR3 totals 15 residues. Here the CDR3 reads CASSLITGEADTQYF. CDR3 DNA: TGTGCCAGCAGCTTAATTACAGGGGAGGCAGATACGCAGTATTTT.

The chain links TRBV7-9 to TRBJ1-6, with D tentatively TRBD1 (5 bases). Germline V gene sequence: CDR1 SEHNR, CDR2 FQNEAQ (reference sequence). V was trimmed by 3 bases and J by 5 bases, leaving 8 bases between them. This CDR3 comprises 14 residues. Here the CDR3 reads CASSFGRDNSPLHF. CDR3 DNA sequence: TGTGCCAGCAGCTTTGGCAGGGATAATTCACCCCTCCACTTT.

The chain recombines TRBV10-3 with TRBJ2-3, with D maybe TRBD2 (5 bases). The CDR3 consists of 16 residues. CDR1 is ENHRY, CDR2 SYGVKD, per germline. Deletions cut 4 bases from V and 0 bases from J, with 14 bases between. The CDR3 DNA sequence: TGTGCCATCAGTGGTATAGGAGCGGCTAGCACAGATACGCAGTATTTT. The encoded protein is CAISGIGAASTDTQYF.

V is TRBV4-3 and J is TRBJ2-1; maybe TRBD1 (5 bases). V lost 0 bases to trimming and J lost 2 bases, with 8 bases between them. The CDR3 is 15 amino acids. Germline CDR1 and CDR2: LGHNA and YSLEER. CDR3 amino acids: CASSQETGTYNEQFF. Written as DNA, the CDR3 is TGCGCCAGCAGCCAAGAAACAGGAACCTACAATGAGCAGTTCTTC.

This rearrangement joins TRBV6-2 or TRBV6-3 to TRBJ2-7; 8 nucleotides align to TRBD1. The V and J ends lost 5 bases and 7 bases, in that order; junction bases with no gene match: 10. Germline V gene data show CDR1 as MNHEY and CDR2 as SVGEGT. The CDR3 has 14 residues. The CDR3 coding sequence is TGTGCCAGCAGTGACGGACAGGGTAGTGGTGAGCAGTACGTC. The encoded protein is CASSDGQGSGEQYV.

V and J are TRBV29-1 and TRBJ2-7; 7 bases agree with TRBD1. From germline, CDR1 is SQVTM and CDR2 ANQGSEA. The CDR3 runs 15 residues. The junction had 11 bases not matched to a gene; V was cut back by 1 base and J by 5 bases. CDR3 loop: CSVEGGRGREDEQYF. As DNA, the CDR3 is TGCAGCGTTGAAGGGGGTAGGGGGCGCGAGGACGAGCAGTACTTC.

This clonotype occurred a few times. V usage is TRBV6-5 and J usage is TRBJ2-7; 12 bases fit TRBD1. CDR3 length equals 15 residues. Per the germline V gene, CDR1 is MNHEY and CDR2 is SVGAGI. J gave up 7 bases and V 4 bases, and 8 bases lay outside the gene matches. CDR3 sequence (DNA): TGTGCCAGCAGTTGGTTGGGACAGGGGGCGGAAGAGCAGTACTTC. It specifies CASSWLGQGAEEQYF.

The J gene is TRBJ1-1, the V gene TRBV7-3, with unresolved D. CDR3 length: 13 residues. Trimming removed 4 bases from V and 4 bases from J, with 10 bases in between. Germline assignment: CDR1 SGHTA and CDR2 FQGTGA. CDR3 loop: CASSSQEGTEAFF. CDR3 nucleotide sequence: TGTGCCAGCAGCTCCCAGGAGGGCACTGAAGCTTTCTTT.

The V gene is TRBV7-9, the J gene TRBJ2-2; D ambiguous. The CDR3 spans 18 residues. Trimming stripped 2 bases from V and 3 bases from J, with 19 bases between. From germline, CDR1 is SEHNR and CDR2 FQNEAQ (reference sequence). The CDR3 DNA reads as TGTGCCAGCAGCTTAAGGGATCGGTCCCCTTTGGACACCGGGGAGCTGTTTTTT. Protein: CASSLRDRSPLDTGELFF. Full variable domain (missing parts from reference TRBV7-9 and TRBJ2-2): DTGVSQNPRHKITKRGQNVTFRCDPISEHNRLYWYRQTLGQGPEFLTYFQNEAQLEKSRLLSDRFSAERPKGSFSTLEIQRTEQGDSAMYLCASSLRDRSPLDTGELFFGEGSRLTVL.

This clonotype was found a few times. V gene TRBV10-3 combines with J gene TRBJ2-7, with D maybe TRBD2 (6 bases). The V and J ends lost 2 bases and 4 bases respectively, with 15 bases between them. The CDR3 is 15 residues long. CDR1 ENHRY and CDR2 SYGVKD come from the germline V gene. CDR3 region: CAISESTGTPYEQYF. The DNA of the CDR3 is TGTGCCATCAGTGAGAGCACGGGGACTCCGTACGAGCAGTACTTC.